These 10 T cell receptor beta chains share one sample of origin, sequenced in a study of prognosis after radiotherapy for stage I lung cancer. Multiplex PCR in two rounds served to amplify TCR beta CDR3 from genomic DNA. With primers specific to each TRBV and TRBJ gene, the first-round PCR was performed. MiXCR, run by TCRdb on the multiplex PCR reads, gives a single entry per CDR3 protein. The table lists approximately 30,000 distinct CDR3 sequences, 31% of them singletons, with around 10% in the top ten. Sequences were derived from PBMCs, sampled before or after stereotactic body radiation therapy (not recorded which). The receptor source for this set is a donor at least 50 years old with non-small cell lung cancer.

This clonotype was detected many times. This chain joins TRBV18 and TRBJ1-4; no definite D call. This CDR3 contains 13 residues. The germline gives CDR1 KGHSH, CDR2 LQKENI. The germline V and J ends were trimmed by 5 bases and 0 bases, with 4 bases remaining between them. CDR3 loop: CASSYATNEKLFF. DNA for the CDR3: TGTGCCAGCTCATACGCAACTAATGAAAAACTGTTTTTT.

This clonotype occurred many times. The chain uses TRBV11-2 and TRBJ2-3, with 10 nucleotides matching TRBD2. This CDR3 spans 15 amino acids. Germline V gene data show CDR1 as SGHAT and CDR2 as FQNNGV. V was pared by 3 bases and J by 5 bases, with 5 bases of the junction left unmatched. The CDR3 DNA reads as TGTGCCAGCAGCTTCACTAGCGGGATTTTAGATACGCAGTATTTT. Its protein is CASSFTSGILDTQYF.

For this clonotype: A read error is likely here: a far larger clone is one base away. This CDR3 is CASTRTGRTETQHF. CDR3 bases: TGTGCCAGCACCAGGACAGGGAGAACGGAGACCCAGCACTTC. V usage is TRBV6-2 or TRBV6-3 and J usage is TRBJ2-5; 8 bases align to TRBD1. CDR1 is MNHEY, CDR2 SVGEGT, per germline. CDR3 length equals 14 residues.

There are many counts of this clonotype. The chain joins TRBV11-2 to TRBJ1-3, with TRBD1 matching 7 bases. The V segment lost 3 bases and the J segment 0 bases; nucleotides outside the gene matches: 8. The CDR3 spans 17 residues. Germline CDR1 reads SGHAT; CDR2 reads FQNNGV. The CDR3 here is CASSFGNTGASGNTIYF. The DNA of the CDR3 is TGTGCCAGCAGCTTCGGCAATACAGGGGCCTCTGGAAACACCATATATTTT.

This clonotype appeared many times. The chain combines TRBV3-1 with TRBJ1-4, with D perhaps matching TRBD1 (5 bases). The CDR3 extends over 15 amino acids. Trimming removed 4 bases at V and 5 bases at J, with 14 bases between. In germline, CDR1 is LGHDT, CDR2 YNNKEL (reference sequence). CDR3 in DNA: TGTGCCAGCAGCCTCGCCGGGGGTGGGAATGAAAAACTGTTTTTT. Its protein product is CASSLAGGGNEKLFF.

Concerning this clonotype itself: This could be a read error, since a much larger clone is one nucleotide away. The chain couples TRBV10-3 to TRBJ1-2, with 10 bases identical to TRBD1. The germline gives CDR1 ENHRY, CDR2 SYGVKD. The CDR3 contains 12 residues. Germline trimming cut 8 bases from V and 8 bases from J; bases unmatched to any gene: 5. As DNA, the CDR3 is TGTGCCATCGGACAGGGGGGTAGCGGCTACACCTTC. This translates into CAIGQGGSGYTF.

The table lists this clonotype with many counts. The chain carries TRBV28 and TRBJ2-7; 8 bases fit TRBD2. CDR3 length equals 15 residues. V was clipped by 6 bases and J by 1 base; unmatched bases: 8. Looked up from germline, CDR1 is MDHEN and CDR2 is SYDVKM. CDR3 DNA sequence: TGTGCCAGCAGGAAAAGAGTAGCGGGATCCTACGAGCAGTACTTC. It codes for CASRKRVAGSYEQYF.

CDR3 bases: TGTGCCTGGAGCCCGGGACAGGGGGTACAAGAGACCCAGTACTTC. It encodes CAWSPGQGVQETQYF. The rearrangement uses TRBV30 and TRBJ2-5; TRBD1 matches at 11 bases. The CDR3 has 15 residues. Germline V lookup: CDR1 GTSNPN, CDR2 SVGIG (reference sequence). J was trimmed by 2 bases and V by 3 bases; bases with no gene match: 5. The full variable domain, its missing parts supplied by reference TRBV30 and TRBJ2-5, is SQTIHQWPATLVQPVGSPLSLECTVEGTSNPNLYWYRQAAGRGLQLLFYSVGIGQISSEVPQNLSASRPQDRQFILSSKKLLLSDSGFYLCAWSPGQGVQETQYFGPGTRLLVL.

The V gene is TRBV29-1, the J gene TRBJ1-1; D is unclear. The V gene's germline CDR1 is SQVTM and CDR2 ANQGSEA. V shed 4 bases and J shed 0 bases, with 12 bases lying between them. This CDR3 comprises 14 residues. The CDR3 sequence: CSVVNALMNTEAFF. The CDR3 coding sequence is TGCAGCGTTGTTAACGCGTTAATGAACACTGAAGCTTTCTTT.

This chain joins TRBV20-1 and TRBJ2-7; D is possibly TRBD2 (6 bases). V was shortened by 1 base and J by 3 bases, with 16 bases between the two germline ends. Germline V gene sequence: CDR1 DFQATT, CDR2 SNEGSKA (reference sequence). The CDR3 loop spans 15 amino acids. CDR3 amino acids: CSARVASGCDYEQYF. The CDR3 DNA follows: TGCAGTGCTAGAGTTGCCAGCGGGTGTGACTACGAGCAGTACTTC.